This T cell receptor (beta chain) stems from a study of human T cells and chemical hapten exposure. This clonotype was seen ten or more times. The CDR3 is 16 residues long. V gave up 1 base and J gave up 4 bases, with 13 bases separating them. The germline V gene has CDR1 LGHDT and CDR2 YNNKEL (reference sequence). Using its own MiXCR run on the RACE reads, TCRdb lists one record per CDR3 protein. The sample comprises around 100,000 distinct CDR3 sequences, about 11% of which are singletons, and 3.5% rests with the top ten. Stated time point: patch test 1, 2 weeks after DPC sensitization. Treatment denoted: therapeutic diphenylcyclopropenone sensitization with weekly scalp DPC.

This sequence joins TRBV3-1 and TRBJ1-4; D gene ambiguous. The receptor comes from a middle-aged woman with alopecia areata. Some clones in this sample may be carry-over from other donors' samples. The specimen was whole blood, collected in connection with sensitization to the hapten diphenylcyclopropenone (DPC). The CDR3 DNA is TGTGCCAGCAGCCAAGTCCGACCTAGGAGTAATGAAAAACTGTTTTTT. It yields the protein CASSQVRPRSNEKLFF.